These 4 T cell receptor beta chains share one sample of origin, sequenced in a study of T cells in Graves' hyperthyroidism and ophthalmopathy. Amplification targeted TCR beta CDR3 regions from RNA transcripts. HTBI primers were used for first-round RT-PCR of the TCR CDR3. TCRdb called the multiplex PCR reads again in MiXCR, with one record for every CDR3 protein. The table has some 620,000 distinct CDR3 sequences, around 15% seen once. Sample: blood. The receptors were gathered from a woman aged 25 to 39 with Graves' hyperthyroidism.

The rearrangement joins TRBV20-1 to TRBJ2-1; D ambiguous. V shed 3 bases and J shed 5 bases, with 5 bases lying between them. This CDR3 is 11 amino acids long. Germline CDR1 is DFQATT and CDR2 is SNEGSKA (reference sequence). The chain's CDR3 is CSASKDNEQFF. The CDR3 coding sequence is TGCAGTGCTAGTAAGGACAATGAGCAGTTCTTC.

This chain connects TRBV9 to TRBJ1-2; 10 bases match TRBD1. This CDR3 region has 16 residues. Germline lookup yields CDR1 SGDLS and CDR2 YYNGEE. With V trimmed by 4 bases and J by 5 bases, 11 bases remained unmatched. The CDR3, as DNA: TGTGCCAGCAGCCCAAGGGACAGGGGCGCTTGGTATGGCTACACCTTC. Residues: CASSPRDRGAWYGYTF. Based on the CDR3 plus reference TRBV9 and TRBJ1-2, the full variable domain is DSGVTQTPKHLITATGQRVTLRCSPRSGDLSVYWYQQSLDQGLQFLIQYYNGEERAKGNILERFSAQQFPDLHSELNLSSLELGDSALYFCASSPRDRGAWYGYTFGSGTRLTVV.

This clonotype was found a few times. At one of its ends the junction is not consistent with the germline gene, which may arise from a read error. The gene calls are TRBV6-5 and TRBJ1-5, with D uncertain. The length of the CDR3 is 13 residues. Germline values: CDR1 MNHEY, CDR2 SVGAGI. In DNA, the CDR3 is TGTGCCAGCAGTTCCATGATCAATCGGCCCCAGCATTTT. This gives the protein CASSSMINRPQHF.

The sample holds many counts of this clonotype. The chain employs TRBV30 and TRBJ2-7; D is uncertain. Germline CDR1 reads GTSNPN; CDR2 reads SVGIG (reference sequence). Trimming shortened V by 2 bases and J by 3 bases, and 5 bases separated the two germline ends. The CDR3 length is 11 residues. The CDR3 coding sequence is TGTGCCTGGAGTTACTTCTACGAGCAGTACTTC. Residues: CAWSYFYEQYF.